This TCR beta chain came from a study of cytomegalovirus exposure and HLA in healthy donors. Overall study context: Researchers previously reported finding fewer than 140 million unique TCR beta sequences from about 200 million T cells. From donors who were HLA-typed, an early data release held 80 million to 85 million unique TCRs. Regarding the study as a whole: Most CMV-associated TCR beta chains were later found to appear HLA-restricted.

Per the germline V gene, CDR1 is SGHRS and CDR2 is YFSETQ. There are 15 residues in the CDR3. Trimming shortened V by 4 bases and J by 4 bases, and 16 bases separated the two germline ends. As for this clone: The antigen is unknown.

The PCR ran on 60 Vbeta and 13 Jbeta primers. TCRdb keeps only in-frame clones here, not all; method: immunoSEQ multiplex PCR. The table shows fewer than 250,000 clones, with 85% to 90% occurring only once. The receptor was isolated from a human donor in good health. The chain links TRBV5-1 to TRBJ2-3, with D tentatively TRBD2 (7 bases). The sequenced sample was PBMCs. The CDR3 sequence is CASSSLAGAPDTQYF. Written as DNA, the CDR3 is TGCGCCAGCAGCAGTCTGGCGGGGGCACCAGATACGCAGTATTTT.